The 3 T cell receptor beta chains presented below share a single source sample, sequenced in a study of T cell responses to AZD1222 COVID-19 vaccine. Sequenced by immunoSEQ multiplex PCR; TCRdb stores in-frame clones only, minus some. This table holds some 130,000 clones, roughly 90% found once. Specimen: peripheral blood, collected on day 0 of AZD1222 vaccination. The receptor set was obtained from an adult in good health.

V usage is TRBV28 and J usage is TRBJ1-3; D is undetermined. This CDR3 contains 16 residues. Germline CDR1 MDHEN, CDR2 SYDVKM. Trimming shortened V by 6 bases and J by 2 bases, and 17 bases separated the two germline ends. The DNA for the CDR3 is TGTGCCAGCAGAGGACGGATTAATTTCCCTGGAAACACCATATATTTT. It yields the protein CASRGRINFPGNTIYF.

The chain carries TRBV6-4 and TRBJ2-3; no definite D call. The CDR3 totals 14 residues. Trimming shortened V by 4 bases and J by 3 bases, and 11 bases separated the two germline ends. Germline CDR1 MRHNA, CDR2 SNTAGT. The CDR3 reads CASSADGVTDTQYF. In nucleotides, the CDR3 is TGTGCCAGCAGTGCCGATGGGGTAACAGATACGCAGTATTTT.

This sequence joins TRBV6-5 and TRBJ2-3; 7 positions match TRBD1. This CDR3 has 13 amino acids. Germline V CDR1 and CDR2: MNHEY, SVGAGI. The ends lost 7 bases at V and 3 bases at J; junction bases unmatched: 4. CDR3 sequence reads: CASTHRGTDTQYF. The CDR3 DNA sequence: TGTGCCAGCACCCACAGGGGTACAGATACGCAGTATTTT.